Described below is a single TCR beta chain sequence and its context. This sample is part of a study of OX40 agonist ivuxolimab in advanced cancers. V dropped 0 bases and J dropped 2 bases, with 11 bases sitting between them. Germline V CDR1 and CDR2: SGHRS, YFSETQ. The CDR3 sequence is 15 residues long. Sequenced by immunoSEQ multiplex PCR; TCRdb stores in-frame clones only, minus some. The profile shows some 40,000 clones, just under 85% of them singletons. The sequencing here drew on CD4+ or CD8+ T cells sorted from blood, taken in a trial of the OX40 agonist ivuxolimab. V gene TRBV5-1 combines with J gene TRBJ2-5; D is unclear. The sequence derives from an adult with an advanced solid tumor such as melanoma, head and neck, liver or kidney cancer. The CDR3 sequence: CASSLVAGTQETQYF. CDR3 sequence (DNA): TGCGCCAGCAGCTTGGTTGCCGGAACACAAGAGACCCAGTACTTC.